The T cell receptor beta chain under discussion was sequenced for a study of beta chain features in type 1 diabetes listed by TCRdb under 2018. Background on the whole study: Patients and healthy donors did not differ in mean age, gender distribution, total cell number or subset yield. In the study, recently diagnosed type 1 diabetes patients and matched healthy donors were compared on the TCRB repertoires of their sorted circulating CD4+ T cell subsets. Across all samples, some 110,000,000 sorted cells were examined, and cell number per subset correlated strongly with RNA yield. Regulatory and stem cell-like memory subsets were isolated from only 8 patients and about eight healthy donors, whereas naive and central memory subsets came from all 30 or so donors. The investigation overall reported the following: Shorter templates might have been favored by PCR, but patient and control samples were amplified and corrected together, so both groups would have been affected equally by any skew. Naive, central memory and regulatory TCRB repertoires appeared more similar among patients than among healthy donors. In all four CD4+ subsets, TCRB CDR3 length was moderately but significantly shorter in type 1 diabetes patients. Only small numbers of individuals were included in the HLA sub-analyses, which left unresolved whether HLA type had any influence on TCRB rearrangement. Because cDNA was sequenced instead of genomic DNA, highly expressing activated cells could be over-represented, though the groups showed no difference in activation or CD3 levels. Patients with type 1 diabetes made fewer insertions and deleted more nucleotides at VDJ recombination sites, implying thymic rearrangement abnormalities.

Deletion took 7 bases off V and 2 bases off J, with a span of 12 bases between the germline ends. From its cysteine to its phenylalanine, the CDR3 spans 15 amino acids. CDR3 DNA is the only sequence kept; it has 45 bases, read in frame from the first base. Sequences SGHTA (CDR1) and FQGTGA (CDR2) are obtained from the germline V gene. A word on this clone: Its specific antigen is unknown. One base away there is no much larger clone; base qualities are not given.

A single peripheral blood draw of 95 to 150 mL on average was collected from each donor into heparinised tubes. Naive, central memory, regulatory and stem cell-like memory CD4+ T cells were sorted on a BD FACSAria II using a panel including CD45RO, CCR7, CD25, CD127, CD95 and CD27. All sorted populations exceeded 95% purity. PBMCs were isolated immediately by Lymphoprep density gradient centrifugation and stained directly without culture. So that batch effects would be minimized, each experiment stained and sorted samples in pairs, pairing one healthy donor with one patient. The entire amount of isolated RNA was reverse transcribed using the High Capacity cDNA Reverse Transcription Kit, so the sequenced TCRB transcripts were expressed ones. Deep immunoSEQ sequencing was performed on naive, central memory and regulatory T cell samples, with an average of roughly 4 million total reads per sample. Sorted cells were lysed in RLT buffer, and RNA was extracted using DNase-treated RNeasy Micro or Mini kits according to cell number. To prevent cross-contamination, each cell subset was processed individually, whereas patient and healthy donor samples were processed jointly. Using the immunoSEQ multiplex PCR, TCRB sequences were amplified from cDNA into 87-bp fragments spanning the CDR3 region. Sequencing of the amplicons was performed on the Illumina HiSeq platform. In the source study's methods: Synthetic template baselines were used to correct PCR bias computationally, reads within Hamming distance 2 were collapsed together, and singletons that could not be merged were discarded. Reads were aligned against IMGT so that V, D and J genes, CDR3 length and insertions or deletions at six rearrangement sites could be assigned. Within each subset, clonotype counts were normalized to the number of sorted cells before true diversity and Gini coefficients were calculated with the tcR R package. Repertoire sharing was quantified using the overlap coefficient calculated on TCRB nucleotide sequences. Out-of-frame TCRB sequences from naive cells were analyzed to stand in for the pre-selection repertoire. TCRdb retrieved this table from immuneACCESS and kept in-frame rearrangements only. Not all clones are present; in checked studies, unresolved V genes account for under half, and no reason is known for the remainder. V and J calls plus clone size are reproduced from that table; the DNA served to infer D and trimming. The sample contains a few hundred thousand clones, around 19% of them found a single time. The ten largest clones take up 0.044% of the sample.

The rearranged chain carries TRBV7-3 and TRBJ2-6; TRBD2 is a possible D gene, resting on 5 matching bases. This receptor was identified in a woman between 18 and 30 years old in good health. The source material was naive CD4+ T cells from blood. What the cell subset or site label conveys for this sample: true naive CD4+ T cells. The DNA reads as follows: TGTGCCAGCACCCGGACGGGGACTGGGGCCAACGTCCTGACTTTC. It codes for CASTRTGTGANVLTF. The variable domain in full, with residues beyond the CDR3 obtained from the reference TRBV7-3 and TRBJ2-6 genes, is GAGVSQTPSNKVTEKGKYVELRCDPISGHTALYWYRQSLGQGPEFLIYFQGTGAADDSGLPNDRFFAVRPEGSVSTLKIQRTERGDSAVYLCASTRTGTGANVLTFGAGSRLTVL.